The following is a TCR beta chain sequence with its context. Its target is not known. CDR3 length equals 15 residues. The germline CDR1 and CDR2 sequences are LNHDA and SQIVND (reference sequence). Trimming at V came to 5 bases and at J to 5 bases, leaving 4 bases not matched to a gene. Healthy bone marrow donors made up the cohort. This sample is part of a study of cytomegalovirus exposure and HLA in healthy donors. Study observations and caveats: Presence/absence analyses rested on an assumption that sequencing depth was roughly uniform across donors. Versus the approximately 720-donor mean, an Asian-associated ancestry cluster reportedly showed fewer N-insertions in a later analysis. A further, later analysis showed that HLA-associated TCR beta chains (compared with equally common others) were more clonally expanded.

The PCR used 60 Vbeta and 13 Jbeta primers. Sequencing used immunoSEQ multiplex PCR; TCRdb keeps in-frame clones, though not all of them. Altogether approximately 190,000 clones are present, over 70% being singletons, with the ten largest covering roughly 1.3%. The gene calls are TRBV19 and TRBJ1-6; 9 bases are a match to TRBD1. The specimen sequenced was PBMCs. The TCR was taken from a man in his thirties or forties in good health and CMV-seronegative. CDR3: CASSVTGGNNSPLHF. In DNA, the CDR3 is TGTGCCAGTAGTGTGACAGGGGGTAATAATTCACCCCTCCACTTT.